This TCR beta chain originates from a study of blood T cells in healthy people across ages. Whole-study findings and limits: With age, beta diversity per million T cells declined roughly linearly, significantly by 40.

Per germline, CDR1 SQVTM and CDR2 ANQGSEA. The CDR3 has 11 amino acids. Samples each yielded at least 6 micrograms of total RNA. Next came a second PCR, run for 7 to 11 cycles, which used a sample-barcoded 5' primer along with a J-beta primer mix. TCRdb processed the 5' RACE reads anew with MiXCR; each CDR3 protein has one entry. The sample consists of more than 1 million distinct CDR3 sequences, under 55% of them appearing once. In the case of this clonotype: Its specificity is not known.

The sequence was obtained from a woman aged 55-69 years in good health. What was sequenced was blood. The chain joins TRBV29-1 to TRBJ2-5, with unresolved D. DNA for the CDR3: TGCGGCGCCAGCCTCCAAGAGACCCAGTACTTC. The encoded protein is CGASLQETQYF. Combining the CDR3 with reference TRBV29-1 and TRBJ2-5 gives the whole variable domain SAVISQKPSRDICQRGTSLTIQCQVDSQVTMMFWYRQQPGQSLTLIATANQGSEATYESGFVIDKFPISRPNLTFSTLTVSNMSPEDSSIYLCGASLQETQYFGPGTRLLVL.